This passage covers 4 T cell receptor beta chains from one sample sequenced in a study of T cells in Graves' hyperthyroidism and ophthalmopathy. The TCR beta CDR3 regions underwent amplification using RNA transcripts as the source. HTBI primers were the set used in a first-round RT-PCR of the TCR CDR3. TCRdb called the multiplex PCR reads again in MiXCR, with one record for every CDR3 protein. In the table there are over 400,000 distinct CDR3 sequences, approximately 22% of which are singletons. The sequenced material came from blood. The receptors originated from a woman aged 70-85 years with Graves' ophthalmopathy.

This clonotype was observed many times. This sequence joins TRBV27 and TRBJ2-3; 7 positions match TRBD2. This CDR3 is built from 14 residues. Unmatched junction bases numbered 1, after V lost 2 bases and J lost 2 bases. CDR1 is MNHEY and CDR2 is SMNVEV in the germline V gene (reference sequence). The CDR3 is CASSLGDYTDTQYF. As DNA, the CDR3 is TGTGCCAGCAGTTTAGGGGACTACACAGATACGCAGTATTTT.

This clonotype was seen a handful of times. The V and J genes are TRBV11-1 and TRBJ1-2; D remains unclear. The germline V gene encodes CDR1 SGHAT and CDR2 FQDESV (reference sequence). Trimming took off 5 bases at V and 4 bases at J, with 14 bases between the two ends. This CDR3 comprises 14 residues. CDR3 residues: CASSPGRVSYGYTF. CDR3 DNA: TGTGCCAGCAGCCCAGGCAGAGTTAGCTATGGCTACACCTTC.

This clonotype has at least ten counts. V and J are TRBV12-3 or TRBV12-4 and TRBJ2-7; D is unresolved. V gave up 1 base and J gave up 2 bases, with 9 bases separating them. CDR3 size: 14 residues. The CDR3, as DNA: TGTGCCAGCAGTTTAGGTAGAACTACCTACGAGCAGTACTTC. It translates to CASSLGRTTYEQYF.

The chain joins TRBV10-3 to TRBJ2-1; D remains ambiguous. CDR1 is ENHRY and CDR2 is SYGVKD in the germline V gene. This CDR3 is 11 amino acids long. CDR3 DNA sequence: TGTGCTGTGAGCTCCTACAATGAGCAGTTCTTC. Encoded protein: CAVSSYNEQFF.